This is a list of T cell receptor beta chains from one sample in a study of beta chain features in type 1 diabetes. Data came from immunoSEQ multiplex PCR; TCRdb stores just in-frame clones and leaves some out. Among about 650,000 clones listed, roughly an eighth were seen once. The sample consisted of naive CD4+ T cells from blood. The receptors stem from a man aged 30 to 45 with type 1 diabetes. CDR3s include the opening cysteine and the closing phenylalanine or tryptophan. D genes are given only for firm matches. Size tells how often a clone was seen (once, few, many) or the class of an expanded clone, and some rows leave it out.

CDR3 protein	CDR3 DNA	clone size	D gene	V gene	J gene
CASTLTGAETQYF	TGTGCCAGCACCCTTACAGGGGCCGAGACCCAGTACTTC	few	TRBD1	TRBV6-1	TRBJ2-5
CASSDVDPAGAQHF	TGTGCCAGCAGTGACGTGGACCCCGCCGGGGCCCAGCATTTT	.	.	TRBV6-1	TRBJ1-5
CACAMGSDTQYF	TGTGCCTGCGCCATGGGATCAGATACGCAGTATTTT	few	.	TRBV30	TRBJ2-3
CASSSRPGTGNTGELFF	TGCGCCAGCAGCTCCCGACCGGGGACAGGGAACACCGGGGAGCTGTTTTTT	.	TRBD1	TRBV5-1	TRBJ2-2
CASSLSTDTQYF	TGTGCCAGCAGCTTGAGCACAGATACGCAGTATTTT	few	.	TRBV7-8	TRBJ2-3
CASTTGAEETQYF	TGTGCCAGCACCACAGGGGCCGAAGAGACCCAGTACTTC	.	TRBD1	TRBV27	TRBJ2-5
CASTLPGMADTF	TGTGCCAGTACCCTTCCGGGGATGGCTGACACCTTC	.	.	TRBV7-9	TRBJ1-2
CASSIASTGPYEQYF	TGTGCCAGTAGTATAGCCTCGACAGGGCCTTACGAGCAGTACTTC	.	TRBD1	TRBV19	TRBJ2-7
CASSPRDSRYGYTF	TGTGCCAGCAGCCCAAGGGACAGCCGCTATGGCTACACCTTC	few	TRBD1	TRBV7-2	TRBJ1-2
CAWSVEESQPQHF	TGTGCCTGGAGTGTCGAGGAATCCCAGCCCCAGCATTTT	few	.	TRBV30	TRBJ1-5
CAWSSGDPYSEQYF	TGTGCCTGGAGTAGTGGGGACCCGTATAGTGAGCAGTACTTC	.	.	TRBV30	TRBJ2-7
CASAGRGADTQYF	TGTGCCAGCGCCGGGCGGGGAGCAGATACGCAGTATTTT	.	.	TRBV5-6	TRBJ2-3
CSAERLDGYTF	TGCAGTGCTGAAAGATTGGACGGCTACACCTTC	.	.	TRBV20-1	TRBJ1-2
CASSQSGQLYGYTF	TGTGCCAGCAGCCAATCGGGACAGCTATATGGCTACACCTTC	.	TRBD1	TRBV4-2	TRBJ1-2
CASSFIGPQETQYF	TGTGCCAGCAGTTTCATCGGACCCCAAGAGACCCAGTACTTC	.	.	TRBV28	TRBJ2-5